Presented here are 14 T cell receptor beta chains from one specimen sequenced in a study of blood T cells in healthy people across ages. Next came a second PCR, run for about 7 to 12 cycles, which used a sample-barcoded 5' primer along with a J-beta primer mix. Each CDR3 protein gets one entry after TCRdb re-called the 5' RACE reads with MiXCR. Of about 1.8 million distinct CDR3 sequences in the sample, about 49% were seen once. Sequencing was carried out using blood. All receptors come from a woman in her forties in good health.

This clonotype was counted many times. V gene TRBV27 combines with J gene TRBJ2-1; D is undetermined. Between the trimmed V and J ends, which lost 0 bases and 0 bases, there was a span of 6 bases. CDR3 length: 15 amino acids. From germline, CDR1 is MNHEY and CDR2 SMNVEV (reference sequence). The CDR3 region is CASSLSSLSYNEQFF. Written as DNA, the CDR3 is TGTGCCAGCAGTTTATCTAGTCTCTCCTACAATGAGCAGTTCTTC.

The rearrangement links TRBV28 to TRBJ2-3; TRBD2 is a possible D gene (5 bases). Germline V CDR1 and CDR2: MDHEN, SYDVKM. The CDR3 covers 15 residues. The V gene lost 8 bases and the J gene lost 0 bases, with 15 bases spanning the gap. DNA of the CDR3: TGTGCCAGCTCTGAGGGCGCGGAGAGCACAGATACGCAGTATTTT. Its protein product is CASSEGAESTDTQYF.

This clonotype was picked up many times. The CDR3 DNA follows: TGTGCCAGCAGCTTACGGACAGGGAGCTCCTACGAGCAGTACTTC. Translating it yields CASSLRTGSSYEQYF. The chain is built from TRBV7-2 and TRBJ2-7; 8 positions match TRBD1. Germline V gene data show CDR1 as SGHTA and CDR2 as FQGNSA. With V trimmed by 2 bases and J by 0 bases, 3 bases remained unmatched. This CDR3 is 15 amino acids long.

The V and J genes are TRBV21-1 and TRBJ2-7; the table gives TRBD2 as D, unverified against the DNA. TRBV21-1 is deemed a pseudogene. The CDR3 loop spans 19 amino acids. CDR3 residues: CASSLKFWEKLLSSYEQYF. Here the CDR3 DNA reads TGTGCCAGCAGCTTAAAGTTTTGGGAGAAGCTCCTGAGCTCCTACGAGCAGTACTTC.

This chain uses TRBV4-1 with TRBJ1-1; D is unresolved. Germline V CDR1 and CDR2: MGHRA, YSYEKL. V lost 4 bases to trimming and J lost 1 base, with 10 bases between them. The CDR3 spans 14 residues. The chain's CDR3 is CASSPNEWNTEAFF. The CDR3 bases are TGCGCCAGCAGCCCTAATGAATGGAACACTGAAGCTTTCTTT.

This chain joins TRBV13 and TRBJ2-1; 11 nucleotides agree with TRBD2. The V gene's germline CDR1 is PRHDT and CDR2 FYEKMQ (reference sequence). The CDR3 has 16 amino acids. The ends lost 5 bases at V and 8 bases at J; junction bases unmatched: 11. The CDR3 region is CASSQSGTSGSDEQFF. The CDR3 DNA follows: TGTGCCAGCAGCCAATCCGGGACTAGCGGATCCGATGAGCAGTTCTTC.

This clonotype was observed a handful of times. The CDR3 is CASSGEVDGYTF. The CDR3 nucleotides read TGTGCCAGCAGCGGAGAGGTTGATGGCTACACCTTC. This chain uses TRBV11-2 with TRBJ1-2; D is unclear. The CDR3 totals 12 residues. Trimming removed 5 bases at V and 6 bases at J, with 10 bases between. Germline CDR1 reads SGHAT; CDR2 reads FQNNGV.

This clonotype has more than one count but fewer than ten. The rearrangement joins TRBV6-5 to TRBJ2-1; 9 bases agree with TRBD1. J gave up 8 bases and V 7 bases, and 6 bases lay outside the gene matches. This CDR3 has 13 amino acids. The V gene's germline CDR1 is MNHEY and CDR2 SVGAGI. DNA for the CDR3: TGTGCCAGCACCATGGACAGGGGCGATGAGCAGTTCTTC. This encodes CASTMDRGDEQFF.

This chain links TRBV15 with TRBJ2-7; D is undetermined. Germline assignment: CDR1 LNHNV and CDR2 YYDKDF (reference sequence). The CDR3 totals 14 residues. The V and J ends lost 1 base and 2 bases respectively, with 9 bases between them. For the CDR3, the DNA is TGTGCCACCAGCAGAGTTGACGGCGCCTACGAGCAGTACTTC. It translates to CATSRVDGAYEQYF.

The chain employs TRBV4-2 and TRBJ1-1; unclear D gene. V lost 1 base, J lost 5 bases, and 11 bases lay in between. CDR3 length equals 14 residues. Germline V gene lookup returns CDR1 LGHNA and CDR2 YNFKEQ. CDR3 loop: CASSQVAGVTEAFF. The CDR3, as DNA: TGTGCCAGCAGCCAAGTAGCGGGAGTTACTGAAGCTTTCTTT.

CDR3 amino acids: CATSRDRQGLWPQHF. CDR3 in DNA: TGTGCCACCAGCAGAGATCGGCAGGGCCTTTGGCCCCAGCATTTT. The V gene is TRBV15, the J gene TRBJ1-5, with D possibly being TRBD1 (5 bases). CDR3 length: 15 amino acids. V was trimmed by 0 bases and J by 9 bases, leaving 15 bases between them. Germline values: CDR1 LNHNV, CDR2 YYDKDF (reference sequence).

V gene TRBV6-5 combines with J gene TRBJ1-5; 10 bases fit TRBD1. CDR1 MNHEY and CDR2 SVGAGI come from the germline V gene. V gave up 4 bases and J gave up 0 bases; unmatched junction bases: 9. The CDR3 is 18 amino acids. The CDR3 DNA follows: TGTGCCAGCAGTTCGCTGACAGGGGGCCTTTATAGCAATCAGCCCCAGCATTTT. Its protein product is CASSSLTGGLYSNQPQHF.

As DNA, the CDR3 is TGTGCCAGCAGTCGCAGTGCACTAATCGAGGAGACCCAGTACTTC. It yields the protein CASSRSALIEETQYF. This chain connects TRBV6-2 or TRBV6-3 to TRBJ2-5, with D unclear. The CDR3 runs 15 residues. Germline CDR1 is MNHEY and CDR2 is SVGEGT. The germline V and J ends were trimmed by 5 bases and 5 bases, with 18 bases remaining between them.

The chain recombines TRBV7-3 with TRBJ2-6; TRBD1 aligns across 7 bases. Losses at the gene ends were 0 bases for V and 0 bases for J; bases not matched to a gene: 5. The germline V gene encodes CDR1 SGHTA and CDR2 FQGTGA. The CDR3 contains 18 residues. The CDR3 loop is CASSLTGQSLSGANVLTF. CDR3 DNA: TGTGCCAGCAGCTTAACGGGACAGTCCCTCTCTGGGGCCAACGTCCTGACTTTC.